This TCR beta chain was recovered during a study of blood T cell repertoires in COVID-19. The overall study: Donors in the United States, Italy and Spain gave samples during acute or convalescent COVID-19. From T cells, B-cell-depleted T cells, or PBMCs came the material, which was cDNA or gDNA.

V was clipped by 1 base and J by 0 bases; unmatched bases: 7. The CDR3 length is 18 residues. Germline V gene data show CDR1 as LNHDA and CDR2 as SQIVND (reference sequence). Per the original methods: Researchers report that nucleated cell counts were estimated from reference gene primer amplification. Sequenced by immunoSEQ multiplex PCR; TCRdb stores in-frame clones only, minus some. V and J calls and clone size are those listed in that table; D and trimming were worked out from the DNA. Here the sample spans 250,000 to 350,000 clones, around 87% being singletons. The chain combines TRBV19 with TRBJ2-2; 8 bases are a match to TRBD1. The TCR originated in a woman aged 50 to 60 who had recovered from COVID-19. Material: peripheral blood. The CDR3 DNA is TGTGCCAGTAGTATAGGGCCCCAGGGGGCGACGAACACCGGGGAGCTGTTTTTT. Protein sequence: CASSIGPQGATNTGELFF.